This is a list of T cell receptor beta chains from one sample in a study of beta chain features in type 1 diabetes. Measured with immunoSEQ multiplex PCR; TCRdb has only the in-frame clones, and not every one. The table has hundreds of thousands of clones, about 15% seen once. What was sequenced was naive CD4+ T cells from blood. The receptors here all came from a man aged 30-40 years in good health. Each CDR3 is given with its conserved first and last residue. Fields, in order: V gene, J gene, clone size, D gene, CDR3 protein, CDR3 DNA. The D gene is left open where the match is weak. Clone sizes are given selectively: once, few, many, or a class where the clone is expanded.

V gene: TRBV7-8; J gene: TRBJ2-7; clone size: .; D gene: .; CDR3 protein: CASSLATGVSSYEQYF; CDR3 DNA: TGTGCCAGCAGCTTAGCGACCGGCGTCAGCTCCTACGAGCAGTACTTC
V gene: TRBV6-5; J gene: TRBJ1-2; clone size: .; D gene: TRBD1; CDR3 protein: CASSRARDRNGYTF; CDR3 DNA: TGTGCCAGCAGCCGCGCTCGGGACAGGAATGGCTACACCTTC
V gene: TRBV18; J gene: TRBJ1-1; clone size: .; D gene: .; CDR3 protein: CASSPDQNTEAFF; CDR3 DNA: TGTGCCAGCTCACCGGACCAGAACACTGAAGCTTTCTTT
V gene: TRBV7-2; J gene: TRBJ1-5; clone size: few; D gene: TRBD1; CDR3 protein: CASSPDRAVLPTF; CDR3 DNA: TGTGCCAGCAGCCCTGACAGGGCCGTACTCCCTACGTTT
V gene: TRBV7-2; J gene: TRBJ2-5; clone size: many; D gene: .; CDR3 protein: CASSLGRYQETQYF; CDR3 DNA: TGTGCCAGCAGCCTGGGTCGGTACCAAGAGACCCAGTACTTC
V gene: TRBV25-1; J gene: TRBJ2-3; clone size: few; D gene: TRBD2; CDR3 protein: CASSEPGLASDTQYF; CDR3 DNA: TGTGCCAGCAGTGAACCCGGACTAGCGTCAGATACGCAGTATTTT
V gene: TRBV30; J gene: TRBJ1-5; clone size: few; D gene: .; CDR3 protein: CAWSAGQGGPQHF; CDR3 DNA: TGTGCCTGGAGTGCCGGACAAGGTGGGCCCCAGCATTTT
V gene: TRBV5-1; J gene: TRBJ1-2; clone size: .; D gene: .; CDR3 protein: CASSLAGQPNYGYTF; CDR3 DNA: TGCGCCAGCAGCTTGGCCGGACAGCCAAACTATGGCTACACCTTC
V gene: TRBV4-3; J gene: TRBJ2-1; clone size: few; D gene: .; CDR3 protein: CASSQDEVLPYNEQFF; CDR3 DNA: TGCGCCAGCAGCCAAGATGAGGTATTACCTTACAATGAGCAGTTCTTC
V gene: TRBV5-1; J gene: TRBJ2-5; clone size: .; D gene: .; CDR3 protein: CASNSRALGETQYF; CDR3 DNA: TGCGCCAGCAACAGCAGGGCCTTGGGGGAGACCCAGTACTTC
V gene: TRBV30; J gene: TRBJ2-5; clone size: few; D gene: .; CDR3 protein: CASGLGTQYF; CDR3 DNA: TGTGCCTCGGGGTTAGGGACCCAGTACTTC
V gene: TRBV7-2; J gene: TRBJ1-5; clone size: .; D gene: .; CDR3 protein: CASSLGAGRGSSNQPQHF; CDR3 DNA: TGTGCCAGCAGCTTAGGGGCAGGGAGGGGCTCTAGCAATCAGCCCCAGCATTTT
V gene: TRBV7-6; J gene: TRBJ1-2; clone size: .; D gene: .; CDR3 protein: CASSRDSRGEGYTF; CDR3 DNA: TGTGCCAGCAGCCGCGACAGTCGAGGGGAAGGCTACACCTTC
V gene: TRBV5-6; J gene: TRBJ2-1; clone size: few; D gene: TRBD2; CDR3 protein: CASSLEASGLGQFF; CDR3 DNA: TGTGCCAGCAGCTTGGAAGCTAGCGGGTTGGGGCAGTTCTTC
V gene: TRBV9; J gene: TRBJ2-5; clone size: .; D gene: TRBD1; CDR3 protein: CASSLGTGRETQYF; CDR3 DNA: TGTGCCAGCAGCCTAGGGACAGGGCGAGAGACCCAGTACTTC
V gene: TRBV15; J gene: TRBJ1-2; clone size: few; D gene: .; CDR3 protein: CATSRDVSGTGGYTF; CDR3 DNA: TGTGCCACCAGCAGAGATGTATCGGGGACGGGTGGCTACACCTTC
V gene: TRBV9; J gene: TRBJ1-4; clone size: few; D gene: TRBD1; CDR3 protein: CASSVAVGTEEKLFF; CDR3 DNA: TGTGCCAGCAGCGTAGCTGTTGGGACAGAGGAAAAACTGTTTTTT
V gene: TRBV4-2; J gene: TRBJ2-1; clone size: .; D gene: .; CDR3 protein: CASSQDQGRYNEQFF; CDR3 DNA: TGTGCCAGCAGCCAAGATCAAGGACGGTACAATGAGCAGTTCTTC
V gene: TRBV7-9; J gene: TRBJ1-1; clone size: .; D gene: .; CDR3 protein: CASRRVNTEAFF; CDR3 DNA: TGTGCCAGCCGGAGGGTGAACACTGAAGCTTTCTTT
V gene: TRBV7-9; J gene: TRBJ2-5; clone size: few; D gene: .; CDR3 protein: CASSLVMETQYF; CDR3 DNA: TGTGCCAGCAGCTTAGTTATGGAGACCCAGTACTTC
V gene: TRBV6-6; J gene: TRBJ1-3; clone size: few; D gene: .; CDR3 protein: CASNPTVVSGNTIYF; CDR3 DNA: TGTGCCAGCAATCCGACAGTGGTCTCTGGAAACACCATATATTTT
V gene: TRBV7-2; J gene: TRBJ2-2; clone size: few; D gene: .; CDR3 protein: CASSSGTEQNTGELFF; CDR3 DNA: TGTGCCAGCAGCTCGGGGACTGAGCAGAACACCGGGGAGCTGTTTTTT
V gene: TRBV10-3; J gene: TRBJ2-7; clone size: .; D gene: .; CDR3 protein: CAISGGQLQYEQYF; CDR3 DNA: TGTGCCATCAGTGGGGGCCAGCTACAATACGAGCAGTACTTC
V gene: TRBV6-1; J gene: TRBJ2-3; clone size: .; D gene: TRBD2; CDR3 protein: CASNLLAGETDTQYF; CDR3 DNA: TGTGCCAGCAACCTACTAGCGGGGGAGACAGATACGCAGTATTTT
V gene: TRBV9; J gene: TRBJ2-2; clone size: .; D gene: .; CDR3 protein: CASSVEGTGELFF; CDR3 DNA: TGTGCCAGCAGCGTAGAGGGTACCGGGGAGCTGTTTTTT